These 18 T cell receptor beta chains were sequenced from one sample in a study of shared clonotypes between healthy human individuals (dated by TCRdb to between 2020 and 2021). Libraries came from the immunoSEQ multiplex PCR assay. In its TCRdb copy, this immuneACCESS table keeps in-frame sequences only and misses some clones. Where compared with another copy, unresolved V genes explain less than half of these, and the others have no known cause. In all, the sample holds 550,000 to 800,000 clones, and less than 95% of those were seen once. The ten largest clones represent about 33% of the sample. The sample consisted of memory CD8+ T cells from PBMCs. The sample's cell subset or site, from its label and the paper: CD45RO+ cells pooled with CCR7-negative TemRA cells. These TCRs come from a man between 18 and 35 years old in good health. Some clones in this sample may be carry-over from other donors' samples.

The chain carries TRBV11-2 and TRBJ2-7, with D perhaps TRBD2 (6 bases). The ends were cut back, 1 base at V and 7 bases at J, with 11 bases in the middle. Germline V CDR1 and CDR2: SGHAT, FQNNGV. This CDR3 comprises 13 residues. CDR3 sequence (DNA): TGTGCCAGCAGCTTAGTCCGGAGGGATGAGCAGTACTTC. Amino acids: CASSLVRRDEQYF. Full variable domain (remainder filled in from reference TRBV11-2 and TRBJ2-7): EAGVAQSPRYKIIEKRQSVAFWCNPISGHATLYWYQQILGQGPKLLIQFQNNGVVDDSQLPKDRFSAERLKGVDSTLKIQPAKLEDSAVYLCASSLVRRDEQYFGPGTRLTVT.

This chain links TRBV7-8 with TRBJ2-7; 10 bases line up with TRBD2. V lost 0 bases, J lost 0 bases, and 8 bases stayed unmatched. CDR1 and CDR2 from the germline V gene are SGHVS and FQNEAQ. This CDR3 spans 18 amino acids. In nucleotides, the CDR3 is TGTGCCAGCAGCTTAGCGAGGCTAGCGGGAGAGTCCTCCTACGAGCAGTACTTC. This codes for CASSLARLAGESSYEQYF. Based on the CDR3 plus reference TRBV7-8 and TRBJ2-7, the full variable domain is GAGVSQSPRYKVAKRGQDVALRCDPISGHVSLFWYQQALGQGPEFLTYFQNEAQLDKSGLPSDRFFAERPEGSVSTLKIQRTQQEDSAVYLCASSLARLAGESSYEQYFGPGTRLTVT.

This chain connects TRBV6-6 to TRBJ2-2; 11 positions agree with TRBD2. Germline CDR1 reads MNHNY; CDR2 reads SVGAGI (reference sequence). The CDR3 covers 16 residues. Trimming removed 4 bases from V and 6 bases from J; junction bases left unmatched: 7. CDR3 sequence (DNA): TGTGCCAGCAGTTCCCAGACTAGCGGGATGGCCGGGGAGCTGTTTTTT. This sequence encodes CASSSQTSGMAGELFF.

The V call is TRBV27, the J call TRBJ1-5, with TRBD1 identical over 7 bases. V lost 2 bases and J lost 7; bases outside the gene matches: 5. This CDR3 is built from 14 residues. Germline CDR1 is MNHEY and CDR2 is SMNVEV (reference sequence). CDR3 bases: TGTGCCAGCAGTTTAGTCAGACAGGGCCAGCCCCAGCATTTT. Translating gives CASSLVRQGQPQHF.

The chain carries TRBV19 and TRBJ2-1; 10 bases line up with TRBD2. The CDR3 spans 15 residues. V shed 8 bases and J 0 bases; nucleotides not matched to a gene: 4. CDR1 LNHDA and CDR2 SQIVND come from the germline V gene (reference sequence). CDR3: CASQREGSSYNEQFF. The CDR3 nucleotides are TGTGCCAGTCAGCGGGAGGGGAGCTCCTACAATGAGCAGTTCTTC.

Regarding this clone: Other DNA sequences in this specimen translate into the identical CDR3. J is TRBJ2-7 and V is TRBV5-4; D unresolved. In germline, CDR1 is SGHNT, CDR2 YYREEE (reference sequence). Trimming took 4 bases from V and 0 from J, leaving 5 bases between them. The CDR3 length is 12 residues. The CDR3 DNA follows: TGTGCCAGCAGCGCAAGCTCCTACGAGCAGTACTTC. Translating it yields CASSASSYEQYF.

The chain uses TRBV7-3 and TRBJ2-1; 10 nucleotides line up with TRBD2. The V and J ends lost 5 bases and 2 bases, in that order; junction bases with no gene match: 6. The CDR3 loop spans 16 amino acids. Germline V gene data show CDR1 as SGHTA and CDR2 as FQGTGA. This chain's CDR3 is CASSLSGRQPYNEQFF. DNA for the CDR3: TGTGCCAGCAGCCTTAGCGGGAGGCAGCCCTACAATGAGCAGTTCTTC.

This clone was observed a single time. The rearrangement uses TRBV7-9 and TRBJ2-1, with TRBD2 identical over 12 bases. Trimming at V came to 4 bases and at J to 9 bases, leaving 7 bases not matched to a gene. Looked up from germline, CDR1 is SEHNR and CDR2 is FQNEAQ (reference sequence). This CDR3 spans 15 amino acids. The CDR3 DNA sequence: TGTGCCAGCAGCTCCCGGACTAGCGGGAAACCTGAGCAGTTCTTC. This codes for CASSSRTSGKPEQFF.

This clone is a singleton in its sample. V and J are TRBV7-3 and TRBJ2-1, with TRBD2 matching over 12 bases. This CDR3 is 20 amino acids long. The V segment lost 0 bases and the J segment 2 bases; nucleotides outside the gene matches: 11. CDR1 and CDR2 from the germline V gene are SGHTA and FQGTGA. The chain's CDR3 is CASSLTGLAGGPPPYNEQFF. Written as DNA, the CDR3 is TGTGCCAGCAGCTTAACGGGGCTAGCGGGAGGGCCTCCGCCCTACAATGAGCAGTTCTTC.

In DNA, the CDR3 is TGTGCCAGCAGCTACCGGACAGGGCCCAATTCACCCCTCCACTTT. Translating it yields CASSYRTGPNSPLHF. The chain combines TRBV5-4 with TRBJ1-6; 8 bases line up with TRBD1. With V trimmed by 3 bases and J by 7 bases, 6 bases remained unmatched. Germline V gives CDR1 SGHNT, CDR2 YYREEE (reference sequence). The CDR3 contains 15 residues.

Only one count was recorded for this clone. This chain joins TRBV5-4 and TRBJ1-2; TRBD1 is a possible D gene (5 bases). The germline gives CDR1 SGHNT, CDR2 YYREEE (reference sequence). The V and J ends lost 6 bases and 8 bases respectively, with 20 bases between them. This CDR3 is built from 14 residues. The CDR3 region is CASTTVGGGGGYTF. The DNA for the CDR3 is TGTGCCAGCACCACCGTCGGGGGAGGTGGCGGCTACACCTTC.

The table lists this clone with a count of one. This chain connects TRBV2 to TRBJ2-1; D gene uncertain. Trimming took off 3 bases at V and 0 bases at J, with 6 bases between the two ends. Germline V gene lookup returns CDR1 SNHLY and CDR2 FYNNEI. The CDR3 contains 14 residues. The CDR3 region has the DNA TGTGCCAGCAGTGATATCCCCTCCTACAATGAGCAGTTCTTC. It specifies CASSDIPSYNEQFF. The full variable domain, completed using reference TRBV2 and TRBJ2-1, is EPEVTQTPSHQVTQMGQEVILRCVPISNHLYFYWYRQILGQKVEFLVSFYNNEISEKSEIFDDQFSVERPDGSNFTLKIRSTKLEDSAMYFCASSDIPSYNEQFFGPGTRLTVL.

This chain uses TRBV5-6 with TRBJ1-6; 10 bases fit TRBD1. This CDR3 is 18 amino acids long. CDR1 and CDR2 from the germline V gene are SGHDT and YYEEEE. Trimming cost V 4 bases and J 2 bases; bases outside gene matches: 9. Written as DNA, the CDR3 is TGTGCCAGCAGCGTCCTGGGACAGGGGCTCACCTATAATTCACCCCTCCACTTT. Its translation: CASSVLGQGLTYNSPLHF.

The chain combines TRBV27 with TRBJ1-2; D is unresolved. The V end lost 1 base, the J end lost 3 bases, and 9 bases lay between the germline ends. The CDR3 is 14 amino acids. Looked up from germline, CDR1 is MNHEY and CDR2 is SMNVEV (reference sequence). In nucleotides, the CDR3 is TGTGCCAGCAGTTTATATCCGGAATACTATGGCTACACCTTC. Translating gives CASSLYPEYYGYTF.

The chain couples TRBV10-3 to TRBJ2-5; perhaps TRBD2 as D (6 bases). Between the trimmed V and J ends, which lost 1 base and 3 bases, there was a span of 15 bases. Germline V gives CDR1 ENHRY, CDR2 SYGVKD. The CDR3 totals 16 residues. CDR3 amino acids: CAISEWAGIEEETQYF. The CDR3 nucleotides read TGTGCCATCAGTGAGTGGGCGGGAATCGAGGAAGAGACCCAGTACTTC.

V usage is TRBV9 and J usage is TRBJ2-5; 9 bases are shared with TRBD2. V gave up 0 bases and J gave up 5 bases; unmatched junction bases: 8. The CDR3 is 16 amino acids. Germline-derived CDR1 and CDR2 are SGDLS and YYNGEE. This CDR3 reads CASSVEGSGGLETQYF. CDR3 nucleotides: TGTGCCAGCAGCGTAGAGGGTAGCGGGGGATTGGAGACCCAGTACTTC.

The J gene is TRBJ2-5, the V gene TRBV7-3; 8 nucleotides match TRBD2. The J segment lost 5 bases and the V segment lost 5 bases, leaving 10 bases of the junction unmatched. CDR3 length equals 15 residues. From germline, CDR1 is SGHTA and CDR2 FQGTGA. CDR3 sequence reads: CASSPSGSVWETQYF. CDR3 coding DNA: TGTGCCAGCAGCCCAAGCGGGAGTGTATGGGAGACCCAGTACTTC.

The rearrangement joins TRBV7-9 to TRBJ2-7, with 7 bases aligning to TRBD1. There are 16 residues in the CDR3. V dropped 4 bases and J dropped 2; count of bases not matched to a gene: 11. The germline CDR1 and CDR2 sequences are SEHNR and FQNEAQ (reference sequence). The CDR3 is CASSYPGGQGAYEQYF. The CDR3 DNA sequence: TGTGCCAGCAGCTACCCGGGCGGGCAGGGGGCCTACGAGCAGTACTTC.